The entry below gives a single T cell receptor beta chain sequence along with its context. What it binds is unknown. This may arise from a read error, as a much more abundant clone is one base away. Germline CDR1 reads SNHLY; CDR2 reads FYNNEI. The CDR3 has 13 residues. Trimming removed 5 bases at V and 5 bases at J, with 11 bases between. Naive CD8 T cells underwent sorting with the CD8+CD4-CCR7+CD45RA+ definition. This sample is drawn from a study of molecular identifiers for immune sequencing clone quantification. Study outcomes and limitations: Spiked Jurkat TCR RNA from one cell was reportedly detectable among around 960,000 naive cells.

TCRdb redid the calling of the PCR reads with MiXCR, one entry per CDR3 protein. The sample consists of about half a million distinct CDR3 sequences, around 25% of them appearing once. This sequence originates from a human donor in good health. Some libraries in this study had Jurkat cell RNA spiked in. The sample consisted of naive CD8+ T cells from blood, with Jurkat cell RNA spiked in. Subset specified: FACS-sorted CD8+CD4-CCR7+CD45RA+ naive T cells. This chain links TRBV2 with TRBJ2-3; D not certain. The CDR3 is CASSRPVEDTQYF. The CDR3 DNA reads as TGTGCCAGCAGTCGTCCGGTAGAAGATACGCAGTATTTT.